This T cell receptor beta chain was sequenced for a study of identical twins. The study's findings and limits: Beta out-of-frame sequences showed weaker excess twin sharing. Twins shared out-of-frame alpha sequences with excess low generation probability.

This CDR3 spans 16 amino acids. V trimming: 6 bases; J trimming: 3 bases; junction bases outside the gene matches: 10. This clonotype appeared a few times. Its target is not known. TCRdb analysed the 5' RACE reads with MiXCR anew, one entry per CDR3 protein. The sample lists about 530,000 distinct CDR3 sequences; nearly 15% were seen once. This sample was shared with a second study, whose subject was yellow fever vaccine responses in identical twins.

The sequence derives from a woman aged 18-35 years in good health. The rearrangement joins TRBV12-3 or TRBV12-4 to TRBJ2-3; 9 bases match TRBD2. The sequencing sample was made of CD4+ T cells sorted from blood. The CDR3 nucleotides read TGTGCCAGCAGCCCCCTTACGGGACTAGCTACAGATACGCAGTATTTT. This codes for CASSPLTGLATDTQYF.